A selection of T cell receptor beta chains follows, all from one sample in a study of blood T cell repertoires in COVID-19. This table comes from immunoSEQ multiplex PCR, and its TCRdb copy is limited to in-frame clones, with some not included. Altogether some 350,000 clones are present, about 87% being singletons, with the ten largest covering roughly 5.2%. Sample: PBMCs or T cells enriched from blood (not recorded which). These receptor sequences come from a woman aged 25 to 39 who had recovered from COVID-19. Both conserved end residues are part of each CDR3. D genes are given only for firm matches. The size of a clone is reported for some rows only, either as once, few or many, or as a class for expanded clones.

j_call d_call clone_size v_call cdr3_aa cdr3_nt
TRBJ1-5 TRBD1 . TRBV6-2/TRBV6-3 CASSPPGTGQWNQPQHF TGTGCCAGCAGTCCCCCCGGGACAGGGCAATGGAATCAGCCCCAGCATTTT
TRBJ1-1 . . TRBV23-1 CASSHSDIPNHTEAFF TGCGCCAGCAGTCATTCGGACATCCCCAACCACACTGAAGCTTTCTTT
TRBJ1-2 TRBD1 once TRBV7-2 CASSFRTGVIGYTF TGTGCCAGCAGCTTTAGGACAGGGGTGATAGGCTACACCTTC
TRBJ1-2 . once TRBV3-1/TRBV3-2 CASSYQLGPIPYGYTF TGTGCCAGCAGCTACCAACTAGGGCCGATACCCTATGGCTACACCTTC
TRBJ1-1 . . TRBV18 CASSPGRSTMNTEAFF TGTGCCAGCTCACCAGGCAGAAGTACCATGAACACTGAAGCTTTCTTT
TRBJ2-7 . . TRBV28 CASTPSGFYNEQYF TGTGCCAGCACCCCCTCGGGGTTCTACAACGAGCAGTACTTC
TRBJ1-5 . . TRBV28 CASWTAPGRGPQHF TGTGCCAGCTGGACAGCACCAGGACGTGGGCCCCAGCATTTT
TRBJ1-1 . . TRBV5-1 CASSLSRENTEAFF TGCGCCAGCAGCTTGTCCAGGGAGAACACTGAAGCTTTCTTT
TRBJ2-3 . . TRBV20-1 CSASRTGTDTQYF TGCAGTGCTAGTCGGACTGGCACAGATACGCAGTATTTT
TRBJ1-1 . . TRBV9 CASSPQGAFF TGTGCCAGCAGCCCCCAGGGAGCTTTCTTT
TRBJ2-2 . . TRBV5-5 CASSLADTNTGELFF TGTGCCAGCAGCTTGGCCGACACGAACACCGGGGAGCTGTTTTTT
TRBJ2-5 TRBD1 . TRBV20-1 CSAFRGETQYF TGCAGTGCTTTCAGGGGGGAGACCCAGTACTTC
TRBJ1-4 . . TRBV6-5 CASDPGSEKLFF TGTGCCAGCGATCCCGGGTCCGAAAAACTGTTTTTT
TRBJ1-2 TRBD1 . TRBV20-1 CSASTGGYGYTF TGCAGTGCTAGTACAGGGGGCTATGGCTACACCTTC
TRBJ2-5 . . TRBV11-3 CASSLGFGHPAQETQYF TGTGCCAGCAGCTTAGGGTTCGGACACCCAGCTCAAGAGACCCAGTACTTC
TRBJ1-1 . . TRBV6-2/TRBV6-3 CASSKPQGRFTENTEAFF TGTGCCAGCAGTAAACCTCAGGGTCGTTTTACGGAGAACACTGAAGCTTTCTTT
TRBJ1-6 . . TRBV27 CASRTFGTNSPLHF TGTGCCAGCAGGACCTTCGGGACAAATTCACCCCTCCACTTT
TRBJ1-1 . once TRBV29-1 CSVRVGGGTEAFF TGCAGCGTTCGCGTCGGGGGAGGAACTGAAGCTTTCTTT
TRBJ2-5 . . TRBV7-9 CASSFPIRATLSQETQYF TGTGCCAGCAGCTTTCCGATTCGCGCTACCCTCTCACAAGAGACCCAGTACTTC
TRBJ2-3 TRBD1 . TRBV4-3 CASSRMTGASTDTQYF TGCGCCAGCAGTCGTATGACAGGGGCTAGCACAGATACGCAGTATTTT
TRBJ1-1 . . TRBV15 CATSRHRQGLAEAFF TGTGCCACCAGCAGACATCGGCAGGGTCTTGCTGAAGCTTTCTTT
TRBJ1-1 . few TRBV9 CASSVDSLNTEAFF TGTGCCAGCAGCGTTGACAGCCTGAACACTGAAGCTTTCTTT
TRBJ1-1 . . TRBV6-5 CASSLGEGGSEAFF TGTGCCAGCAGCCTCGGGGAGGGCGGGAGTGAAGCTTTCTTT
TRBJ1-3 TRBD1 . TRBV9 CASSVTSTGGSGNTIYF TGTGCCAGCAGCGTAACCTCAACAGGGGGGAGTGGAAACACCATATATTTT
TRBJ1-2 TRBD1 . TRBV29-1 CSVRGMTTGNPLTF TGCAGCGTCCGAGGGATGACGACAGGGAACCCTCTCACCTTC
TRBJ2-5 TRBD2 . TRBV19 CASSIAGGQETQYF TGTGCCAGTAGTATAGCGGGGGGCCAAGAGACCCAGTACTTC
TRBJ1-3 . . TRBV10-3 CAISGQQSGNTIYF TGTGCCATCAGTGGACAGCAGTCTGGAAACACCATATATTTT
TRBJ2-7 TRBD1 . TRBV4-3 CASSQAAGQGIFSYEQYF TGCGCCAGCAGCCAGGCGGCGGGACAGGGTATATTTTCCTACGAGCAGTACTTC
TRBJ2-2 TRBD2 . TRBV5-4 CASSPLAGGLGELFF TGTGCCAGCAGCCCGCTAGCGGGGGGCCTCGGGGAGCTGTTTTTT
TRBJ2-2 TRBD1 . TRBV24-1 CATSEVWTGDNTGELFF TGTGCCACCAGTGAGGTCTGGACAGGGGATAACACCGGGGAGCTGTTTTTT
TRBJ1-5 . . TRBV28 CASSPLNQPQHF TGTGCCAGCAGCCCCCTGAATCAGCCCCAGCATTTT
TRBJ1-4 TRBD1 . TRBV6-5 CASSQRQGLNEKLFF TGTGCCAGCAGTCAGCGACAGGGTCTTAATGAAAAACTGTTTTTT
TRBJ1-2 TRBD1 once TRBV5-1 CASSLVGTGFDKNYGYTF TGCGCCAGCAGCTTGGTTGGGACAGGGTTCGATAAGAACTATGGCTACACCTTC
TRBJ2-3 TRBD1 . TRBV4-3 CASSRQGASTDTQYF TGCGCCAGCAGCCGTCAGGGGGCAAGCACAGATACGCAGTATTTT
TRBJ2-5 TRBD1 . TRBV2 CASSVWDRAAQETQYF TGTGCCAGCAGTGTCTGGGACAGGGCCGCCCAAGAGACCCAGTACTTC
TRBJ1-4 TRBD1 . TRBV7-6 CASSPGGLNEKLFF TGTGCCAGCAGCCCAGGGGGTCTCAATGAAAAACTGTTTTTT
TRBJ2-2 TRBD1 . TRBV7-2 CASSLAPGGTGELFF TGTGCCAGCAGCTTAGCGCCAGGGGGTACCGGGGAGCTGTTTTTT
TRBJ2-7 TRBD1 many TRBV11-2 CASSLGPGQTREQYF TGTGCCAGCAGCTTAGGGCCGGGACAGACGCGGGAGCAGTACTTC
TRBJ2-1 TRBD2 . TRBV11-3 CASSAPGSGVYNEQFF TGTGCCAGCAGCGCCCCCGGAAGCGGGGTCTACAATGAGCAGTTCTTC
TRBJ1-5 . . TRBV6-5 CASSSGSNQPQHF TGTGCCAGCAGTTCGGGTAGCAATCAGCCCCAGCATTTT
TRBJ1-1 TRBD1 . TRBV5-1 CASSPGDRSNEAFF TGCGCCAGCAGCCCCGGGGACAGGAGCAATGAAGCTTTCTTT
TRBJ2-7 TRBD1 . TRBV5-1 CASSLDPGQGSYEQYF TGCGCCAGCAGCTTAGATCCGGGACAGGGGTCCTACGAGCAGTACTTC
TRBJ1-2 . once TRBV2 CASRAVGGTNYGYTF TGTGCCAGCAGGGCCGTGGGGGGGACTAACTATGGCTACACCTTC
TRBJ2-7 . . TRBV5-6 CASSLVTGQSYEQYF TGTGCCAGCAGCTTGGTGACAGGTCAATCCTACGAGCAGTACTTC
TRBJ2-2 . . TRBV5-1 CASSAPGSVRELFF TGCGCCAGCAGCGCCCCAGGGTCTGTAAGGGAGCTGTTTTTT
TRBJ1-1 TRBD1 once TRBV19 CASTWTGQNTEAFF TGTGCCAGTACCTGGACAGGACAGAACACTGAAGCTTTCTTT
TRBJ2-3 TRBD1 . TRBV5-1 CASSQGVSTDTQYF TGCGCCAGCAGTCAGGGGGTTAGCACAGATACGCAGTATTTT